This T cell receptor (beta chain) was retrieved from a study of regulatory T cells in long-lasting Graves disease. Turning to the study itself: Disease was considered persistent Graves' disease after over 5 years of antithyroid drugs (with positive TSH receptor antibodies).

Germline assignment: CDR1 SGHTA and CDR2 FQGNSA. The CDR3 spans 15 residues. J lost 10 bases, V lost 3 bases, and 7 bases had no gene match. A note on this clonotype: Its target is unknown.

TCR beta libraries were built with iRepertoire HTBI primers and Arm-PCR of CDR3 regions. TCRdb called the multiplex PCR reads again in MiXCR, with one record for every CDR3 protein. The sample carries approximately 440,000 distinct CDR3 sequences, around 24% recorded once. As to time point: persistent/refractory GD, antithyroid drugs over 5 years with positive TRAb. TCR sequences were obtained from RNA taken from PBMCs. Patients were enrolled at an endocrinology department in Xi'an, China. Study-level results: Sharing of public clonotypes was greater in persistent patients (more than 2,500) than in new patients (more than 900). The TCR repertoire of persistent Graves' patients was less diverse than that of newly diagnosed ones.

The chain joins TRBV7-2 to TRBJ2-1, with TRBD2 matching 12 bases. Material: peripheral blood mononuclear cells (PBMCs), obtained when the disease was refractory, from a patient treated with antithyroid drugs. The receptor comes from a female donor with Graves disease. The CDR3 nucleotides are TGTGCCAGCAGCTTGCGACTAGCGGGAGATTACGAGCAGTTCTTC. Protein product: CASSLRLAGDYEQFF.